A single sample is the source of the 5 T cell receptor beta chains below, sequenced in a study of PD-1 blockade in mismatch repair-deficient tumors. The method was immunoSEQ multiplex PCR; TCRdb's version includes in-frame clones alone and lacks a portion of them. The table has 90,000 to 130,000 clones, about 80% seen once. The sample was peripheral blood, taken roughly 13 months after starting pembrolizumab. Receptors were obtained from an adult with mismatch repair-deficient cancer.

This clone was observed a single time. The chain couples TRBV29-1 to TRBJ1-2; no reliable D call. The V gene lost 2 bases and the J gene lost 5 bases, with 18 bases spanning the gap. From germline, CDR1 is SQVTM and CDR2 ANQGSEA. This CDR3 spans 15 amino acids. CDR3 DNA sequence: TGCAGCGTTGAACAGGTCGGACCCCTAGAATATGGCTACACCTTC. As protein: CSVEQVGPLEYGYTF.

The chain employs TRBV5-4 and TRBJ2-5; 11 bases align to TRBD1. The germline V gene has CDR1 SGHNT and CDR2 YYREEE (reference sequence). V was pared by 5 bases and J by 2 bases, with 8 bases of the junction left unmatched. This CDR3 has 16 residues. The CDR3 loop is CASRTTDRGRQETQYF. Here the CDR3 DNA reads TGTGCCAGCAGGACTACGGACAGGGGGCGTCAAGAGACCCAGTACTTC.

V gene TRBV11-1 combines with J gene TRBJ2-1, with 12 bases matching TRBD2. Germline V gene data show CDR1 as SGHAT and CDR2 as FQDESV (reference sequence). The CDR3 spans 16 residues. The junction had 7 bases not matched to a gene; V was cut back by 3 bases and J by 7 bases. CDR3 sequence: CASSFLTSGSLNEQFF. As DNA, the CDR3 is TGTGCCAGCAGCTTCCTGACTAGCGGGAGTCTGAATGAGCAGTTCTTC.

This rearrangement joins TRBV7-9 to TRBJ1-5, with TRBD1 as a possible D gene (5 bases). Trimming pared 4 bases from V and 5 bases from J, leaving 12 bases between. The CDR3 totals 14 residues. Germline loops: CDR1 SEHNR, CDR2 FQNEAQ (reference sequence). CDR3 nucleotide sequence: TGTGCCAGCAGCTCGGACATAGAGTATCAGCCCCAGCATTTT. It codes for CASSSDIEYQPQHF.

The chain uses TRBV10-3 and TRBJ1-5; possibly TRBD1 for D (5 bases). This CDR3 is built from 17 residues. V was shortened by 0 bases and J by 5 bases, with 17 bases between the two germline ends. From germline, CDR1 is ENHRY and CDR2 SYGVKD. CDR3 in DNA: TGTGCCATCAGTGAGTCGAGGTCTGGGGCAGATGATCAGCCCCAGCATTTT. This gives the protein CAISESRSGADDQPQHF.